This T cell receptor beta chain was recorded in a study of cytomegalovirus exposure and HLA in healthy donors (dated by TCRdb to about 2017). Broadly, across the study: An earlier analysis of several hundred of the donors reported 250 to 300 Gb of sequence data and 100 million to 120 million unique TCR beta sequences obtained from about 180 million T cells. Roughly 300 gigabases of sequencing data and tens of millions of unique TCR sequences made up an early release that covered approximately 650 HLA-typed donors. Of the roughly 400 genotyped donors, 65% to 90% were placed in the genetic ancestry cluster associated with self-reported Caucasian donors. The aim of the study was to test whether cataloging public T cell receptors could identify signatures of past pathogen exposure. Using immunosequencing, the study profiled T cell repertoires from 666 subjects and related those repertoires to cytomegalovirus serostatus. In addition to the first cohort of 666 subjects, a separate validation cohort of some 120 different subjects was used. To predict cytomegalovirus infection status, the study combined high-throughput TCR immunosequencing, statistical association of individual TCRs with disease status, and machine learning. In a later analysis, previously published TCR beta repertoires from 666 donors were re-analyzed and high-resolution HLA genotyping was added so that TCR occurrence patterns could be studied. Rather than drawing on any new phenotypic data, the later analysis identified candidate immune exposures from TCR beta sequences and the way those sequences occurred across donors. An earlier analysis of about 620 of the donors applied high-throughput TCR beta sequencing to assess whether each TCR beta V gene segment acted as functional or pseudogenic. Donor age, sex, ethnicity and CMV serostatus were collected together with the repertoire data. In a later genetic analysis, genome-wide SNP genotypes for about 55% of the roughly 700 donors were used, and that subset was treated as a discovery cohort. Every repertoire in the discovery cohort had been generated on one and the same sequencing platform. HLA typing covered class I and class II loci at four-digit resolution. Typing coverage varied by locus: roughly 629-640 donors for A, B, C, DRB1 and DQB1; roughly 500 for DQA1; over 600 for DPA1; 450 to 480 for DPB1. About five DR-DQ haplotypes were handled as single units for association and clustering because linkage in the cohort was strong. Among about 360 genotyped donors of the cohort, an average of around 240,000 unique TCR beta nucleotide sequences were sequenced per donor, roughly a sixth of them non-productive. The paper as a whole reports these results and caveats: Several of the top co-occurrence clusters appeared to be linked to parvovirus B19, influenza, CMV and Epstein-Barr virus, according to a later analysis. Some IMGT-functional V segments, including TRBV6-2 and TRBV6-3, could not be distinguished by the 87-base-pair reads and were therefore excluded. A further reported finding was that TCR beta sequences accurately predicted the HLA-A and HLA-B alleles for most subjects in the first cohort. A few of the identified cytomegalovirus-associated TCR beta chains were confirmed in vitro to be specific for cytomegalovirus antigens. In both the original and validation cohorts, the classifier was reported to diagnose cytomegalovirus status with high specificity and sensitivity. A group of highly shared sequence variants was considered likely to be a technical artifact of the sequencing pipeline. At a false discovery rate of 0.05, a later analysis linked 15,000 to 20,000 TCR beta sequences to specific HLA alleles. According to a later genetic analysis, donors in an Asian-associated ancestry cluster had fewer N-insertions in productive TCRs than the approximately 610-donor mean. In the study, about 150 TCR beta chains were listed as associated with cytomegalovirus. The authors suggested that the approach could potentially be generalized to other disease states and immunological phenotypes. In an earlier analysis of around 500 of the donors, most TCR beta V segments appeared in productive rearrangements about 87% or about 30% of the time, broadly matching IMGT annotations. Compared with equally common non-associated chains, HLA-associated TCR beta chains in a later analysis were more clonally expanded and had lower generation probabilities. Immune exposure information for the cohort was limited to CMV serostatus. While some public TCRs were present in many individuals, most TCR sequences turned up only very rarely across donors. The presence/absence analyses assumed that sequencing depth was roughly uniform across donors, and that assumption may not be true. Most CMV-associated TCR beta chains appeared to be HLA-restricted in a later analysis, and the HLA associations seemed to be driven largely by CMV exposure. An association between a missense DCLRE1C variant and V-gene and J-gene trimming of TCR beta chains was found in a later genetic analysis and replicated in an independent cohort. The cohort was sequenced for TCR beta chains only, and without alpha or paired-chain data the features that could be detected were limited. Correlated functional status among segregating V segments might be attributable to linkage disequilibrium, but an unknown experimental factor could not be ruled out. Because HLA typing was unavailable for some donors at each locus, only the typed subset was used in association tests. Strong co-occurrence of HLA alleles, especially DR and DQ, made assigning TCR associations to individual alleles difficult. The earlier analysis of approximately 560 of the donors excluded fewer than 20 rarely observed V segments, including chromosome 9 orphons, because counts were too low. A later analysis found that TCR association rates varied across HLA loci, with DRB1 alleles showing the most associated TCRs and HLA-C alleles the fewest.

The library was built by means of the immunoSEQ multiplex PCR assay. For the multiplex PCR, a mixture combining 60 forward primers for TCR Vbeta segments and 13 reverse primers for TCR Jbeta segments was used. Amplification of the CDR3 region of rearranged TCR beta genes was performed with a multiplex PCR assay on genomic DNA. The amplified TCR beta libraries were sequenced on the Illumina HiSeq System as 87-base-pair reads. As for the authors' bioinformatics: A later analysis tallied some 79 million unique TCR beta chains across the 650 to 750 repertoires, and about 12 million of those chains were shared by two or more donors. To remove PCR and sequencing errors, raw reads were error-corrected and collapsed into unique sequences using a nearest-neighbor algorithm that merged closely related sequences. V, D and J gene segments were assigned by aligning CDR3 sequences to IMGT reference sequences. For a sequence to be retained, at least a six-nucleotide match to both a V gene segment and a J gene segment was required. Rearrangements were called productive when the CDR3 lacked stop codons and stayed in frame with V and J; all others were non-productive. CDR3 was defined according to IMGT convention as the region running from the second conserved V-encoded cysteine to the conserved J-encoded phenylalanine. Sequences without an unambiguous match to a single V gene segment were excluded from the earlier analysis of about 600 of the donors. In an earlier analysis of around 600 of the donors, V segments were called functional above 56.7% productive rearrangements and were called segregating when the between-donor standard deviation exceeded 5%. A statistical classification framework was developed to diagnose cytomegalovirus status using the catalog of TCR beta chain sequences. In a later analysis, TCR nucleotide sequences were compared against IMGT/GENE-DB human TR gene sequences so that V and J genes could be assigned. Using the TCRdist pipeline, a later analysis assigned CDR3 sequences along with most-parsimonious VDJ recombination scenarios. In a later analysis, each TCR beta chain was defined by its CDR3 amino acid sequence together with its V-gene family, and reads without a unique V-gene family were excluded. A later analysis removed 592 highly shared, low-generation-probability nucleotide sequences to deal with suspected cross-contamination and a sequencing artifact. In a later analysis, a clonal expansion index for each public chain was calculated from normalized within-repertoire ranks of inferred template counts. A later analysis computed generation probabilities with a VDJ recombination model fitted to out-of-frame rearrangements, and checked the results against IGoR. In a later analysis, hypergeometric tests were used to score TCR-TCR, TCR-HLA and TCR-CMV co-occurrence, with a repertoire-size bias correction applied to TCR pairs. In a later analysis, false discovery rates were estimated by permuting HLA or CMV assignments 20 times. In a later analysis, co-occurring TCRs were grouped using DBSCAN, with TCRdist sequence similarity added in when clustering inside HLA-allele-positive subsets. For co-occurrence clustering, repertoires with fewer than 30,000 or more than 120,000 public chains were excluded, along with a handful of repertoires with anomalous nucleotide sharing. TCRdb took this table from immuneACCESS and kept in-frame rearrangements with V and J called. Such tables lack part of the clones; where checked against another copy, unresolved V genes explain under half of the gap, and the rest is unexplained. Clone size and the V and J calls come from that table; the DNA yielded D and trimming. The sample table records 94,000 or so clones; more than 65% of these occur just once. The leading ten clones occupy about 8% of the sample.

To note about this clone: Its antigen target is currently unknown. No base-level quality is on record; no much larger clone is a single base apart.

The cohort consisted of some 670 healthy bone marrow donors. At the time of sampling, every cohort member was nominally healthy, though immune exposures that went unrecorded were likely present. The donor was CMV seronegative and belonged to the group of under 400 seronegative cohort members. Every donor gave a peripheral blood sample, and the peripheral blood mononuclear cells from that sample were used for TCR beta sequencing. The Qiagen DNeasy Blood Extraction Kit was used to extract genomic DNA from the blood cell samples. CDR1 SGHDT and CDR2 YYEEEE are derived from the germline V gene. The CDR3 covers 17 residues, taking in both the cysteine and the phenylalanine. Only the CDR3 part of the read is kept: 51 bases, read in frame from the first base. Trimming takes 3 bases off V and 3 bases off J; junction bases not matched to a gene: 11.

The V and J segments used are TRBV5-6 and TRBJ1-1, and 10 bases in between align with TRBD1. This sequence originates from a man aged 55 to 69 in good health and CMV-seronegative. Sequenced sample: PBMCs. The DNA is TGTGCCAGCAGCTCCTTCGGGGTGGGACAGGGGCACACTGAAGCTTTCTTT. It is translated as CASSSFGVGQGHTEAFF.